Listed here are 12 T cell receptor beta chains from one sample, sequenced in a study of technical replicates of blood from a few donors. This table comes from immunoSEQ multiplex PCR, and its TCRdb copy is limited to in-frame clones, with some not included. The sample records about 59,000 clones, 93% being singletons. The sequenced material came from PBMCs. All receptors derive from a human donor in good health. Some clones in this sample may be carry-over from other donors' samples.

In this sample, this clone turned up once. This sequence joins TRBV4-2 and TRBJ2-7; D is perhaps TRBD2 (6 bases). The V and J ends lost 0 bases and 0 bases respectively, with 12 bases between them. The germline CDR1 and CDR2 sequences are LGHNA and YNFKEQ. The CDR3 has 16 amino acids. CDR3 residues: CASSQDAGRSSYEQYF. CDR3 nucleotides: TGTGCCAGCAGCCAAGATGCGGGGAGGAGCTCCTACGAGCAGTACTTC.

The chain has TRBV9 and TRBJ1-1; the D gene is possibly TRBD1 (5 bases). The CDR3 is 14 residues long. With 0 bases removed from V and 4 bases from J, the gap between germline ends came to 10 bases. CDR1 is SGDLS, CDR2 YYNGEE, per germline. Here the CDR3 DNA reads TGTGCCAGCAGCGTAGGGCGGGGGGGCACTGAAGCTTTCTTT. This gives the protein CASSVGRGGTEAFF.

The chain recombines TRBV7-8 with TRBJ1-5; 9 bases fit TRBD1. Germline loops: CDR1 SGHVS, CDR2 FQNEAQ. The V and J ends lost 5 bases and 6 bases, in that order; junction bases with no gene match: 8. The CDR3 has 15 amino acids. The CDR3 protein is CASSIIQGAGQPQHF. The CDR3, as DNA: TGTGCCAGCAGCATAATACAGGGGGCGGGTCAGCCCCAGCATTTT. The complete variable domain, with remaining parts taken from reference TRBV7-8 and TRBJ1-5, reads GAGVSQSPRYKVAKRGQDVALRCDPISGHVSLFWYQQALGQGPEFLTYFQNEAQLDKSGLPSDRFFAERPEGSVSTLKIQRTQQEDSAVYLCASSIIQGAGQPQHFGDGTRLSIL.

V is TRBV27 and J is TRBJ1-1; the D gene is possibly TRBD1 (5 bases). The CDR3 extends over 15 amino acids. Trimming shortened V by 0 bases and J by 5 bases, and 13 bases separated the two germline ends. Germline V gene lookup returns CDR1 MNHEY and CDR2 SMNVEV (reference sequence). The CDR3 sequence: CASSLSPVRGTEAFF. For the CDR3, the DNA is TGTGCCAGCAGTTTATCGCCAGTCCGGGGGACTGAAGCTTTCTTT.

This chain links TRBV6-6 with TRBJ1-1, with D hard to call. Trimming left V 7 bases short and J 1 base short, with 4 bases between. Per the germline V gene, CDR1 is MNHNY and CDR2 is SVGAGI (reference sequence). CDR3 length: 11 amino acids. CDR3: CASIRNTEAFF. The CDR3, as DNA: TGTGCCAGCATTAGGAACACTGAAGCTTTCTTT.

This sequence joins TRBV4-1 and TRBJ2-7; the D is unclear. Trimming cost V 1 base and J 4 bases, with 17 bases left between them. Germline loops: CDR1 MGHRA, CDR2 YSYEKL. The CDR3 length is 16 residues. CDR3 bases: TGCGCCAGCAGCCAAGCCCTTTCAGGTCGTTCGTACGAGCAGTACTTC. The encoded protein is CASSQALSGRSYEQYF.

V usage is TRBV19 and J usage is TRBJ1-1; no clear D. The germline CDR1 and CDR2 sequences are LNHDA and SQIVND (reference sequence). V lost 4 bases, J lost 0 bases, and 12 bases lay in between. The CDR3 sequence is 15 residues long. CDR3 in DNA: TGTGCCAGTAGTAGGGGAGAGGCAATGAACACTGAAGCTTTCTTT. This sequence encodes CASSRGEAMNTEAFF. The full variable domain, in which reference TRBV19 and TRBJ1-1 provide the parts outside the CDR3, is DGGITQSPKYLFRKEGQNVTLSCEQNLNHDAMYWYRQDPGQGLRLIYYSQIVNDFQKGDIAEGYSVSREKKESFPLTVTSAQKNPTAFYLCASSRGEAMNTEAFFGQGTRLTVV.

The genes are TRBV6-6 and TRBJ2-7, with 9 nucleotides matching TRBD1. The CDR3 is made up of 13 amino acids. Germline V gene lookup returns CDR1 MNHNY and CDR2 SVGAGI (reference sequence). The ends lost 8 bases at V and 3 bases at J; junction bases unmatched: 5. This CDR3 is CASVGTGYYEQYF. Here the CDR3 DNA reads TGTGCCAGCGTTGGGACAGGGTACTACGAGCAGTACTTC.

The chain joins TRBV7-9 to TRBJ2-5; D is perhaps TRBD1 (6 bases). The germline V gene encodes CDR1 SEHNR and CDR2 FQNEAQ (reference sequence). V lost 5 bases and J lost 7, with 17 bases in between. The CDR3 extends over 14 amino acids. For the CDR3, the DNA is TGTGCCAGCAGCCTAGGGGGAAGCCGGGGGACCCAGTACTTC. Protein: CASSLGGSRGTQYF.

The CDR3 reads CASTEKQGGGAFF. The CDR3 coding sequence is TGTGCCAGCACCGAGAAGCAGGGGGGTGGAGCTTTCTTT. The gene calls are TRBV7-6 and TRBJ1-1; 7 bases align to TRBD1. CDR3 length: 13 amino acids. Germline-derived CDR1 and CDR2 are SGHVS and FNYEAQ. V trimming: 7 bases; J trimming: 10 bases; junction bases outside the gene matches: 12.

In this sample, this clone turned up once. V and J are TRBV6-1 and TRBJ1-5; the match to TRBD1 covers 9 bases. Germline-derived CDR1 and CDR2 are MNHNS and SASEGT. Trimming removed 6 bases from V and 7 bases from J; junction bases left unmatched: 4. This CDR3 region has 13 residues. DNA for the CDR3: TGTGCCAGCAGGGCGACAGGGGGGCAGCCCCAGCATTTT. Encoded protein: CASRATGGQPQHF.

This clone showed up just once. The rearrangement links TRBV6-4 to TRBJ2-7; the D is unclear. Deletions cut 2 bases from V and 1 base from J, with 9 bases between. This CDR3 has 14 residues. The germline V gene has CDR1 MRHNA and CDR2 SNTAGT. CDR3 region: CASSDRNQSYEQYF. The CDR3, as DNA: TGTGCCAGCAGTGACCGCAACCAGTCCTACGAGCAGTACTTC.